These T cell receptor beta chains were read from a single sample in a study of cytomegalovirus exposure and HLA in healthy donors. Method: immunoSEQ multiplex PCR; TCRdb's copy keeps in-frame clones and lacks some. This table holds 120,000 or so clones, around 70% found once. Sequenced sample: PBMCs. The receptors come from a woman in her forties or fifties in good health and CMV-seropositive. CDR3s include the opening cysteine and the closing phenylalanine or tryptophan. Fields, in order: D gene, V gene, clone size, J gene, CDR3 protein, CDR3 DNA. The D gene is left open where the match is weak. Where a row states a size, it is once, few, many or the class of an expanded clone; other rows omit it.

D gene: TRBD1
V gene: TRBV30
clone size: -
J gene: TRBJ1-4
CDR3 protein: CAWKDRVLTNEKLFF
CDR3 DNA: TGTGCCTGGAAGGACAGGGTGCTAACTAATGAAAAACTGTTTTTT

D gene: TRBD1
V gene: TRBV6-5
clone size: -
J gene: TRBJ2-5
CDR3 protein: CASSLAGTGQETQYF
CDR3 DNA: TGTGCCAGCAGCCTGGCCGGGACAGGGCAAGAGACCCAGTACTTC

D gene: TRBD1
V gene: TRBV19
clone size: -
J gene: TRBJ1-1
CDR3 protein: CASSALGTAEAFF
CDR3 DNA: TGTGCCAGTAGTGCCCTAGGGACAGCCGAAGCTTTCTTT

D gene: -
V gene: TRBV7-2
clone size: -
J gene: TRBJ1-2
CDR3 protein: CASSLGGSFVGYTF
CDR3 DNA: TGTGCCAGCAGCTTAGGGGGCTCTTTCGTTGGCTACACCTTC

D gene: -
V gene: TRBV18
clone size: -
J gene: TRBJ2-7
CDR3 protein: CASSPRLSSYEQYF
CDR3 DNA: TGTGCCAGCTCACCCCGGTTGAGCTCCTACGAGCAGTACTTC

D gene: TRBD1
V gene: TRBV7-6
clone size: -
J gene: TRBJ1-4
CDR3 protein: CASSYRTGTNEKLFF
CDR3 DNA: TGTGCCAGCAGCTACCGGACAGGGACTAATGAAAAACTGTTTTTT

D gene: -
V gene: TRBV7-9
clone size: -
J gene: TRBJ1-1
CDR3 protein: CASSSTAGPTEAFF
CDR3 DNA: TGTGCCAGCAGCTCCACAGCAGGGCCAACTGAAGCTTTCTTT

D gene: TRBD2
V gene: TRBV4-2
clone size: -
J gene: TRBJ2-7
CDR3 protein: CASSQLTSGTYEQYF
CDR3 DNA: TGTGCCAGCAGCCAACTGACTAGCGGGACCTACGAGCAGTACTTC

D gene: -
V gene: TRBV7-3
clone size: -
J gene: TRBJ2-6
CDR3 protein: CASSLDSTSGANVLTF
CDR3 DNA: TGTGCCAGCAGCCTGGATAGCACCTCTGGGGCCAACGTCCTGACTTTC

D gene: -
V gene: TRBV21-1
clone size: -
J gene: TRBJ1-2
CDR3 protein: CASSVRGLDYGYTF
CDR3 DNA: TGTGCCAGCAGCGTCAGGGGGCTGGACTATGGCTACACCTTC

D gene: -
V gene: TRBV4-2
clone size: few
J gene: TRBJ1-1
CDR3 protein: CASSQEPGQTTEAFF
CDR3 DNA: TGTGCCAGCAGCCAGGAACCGGGACAAACCACTGAAGCTTTCTTT

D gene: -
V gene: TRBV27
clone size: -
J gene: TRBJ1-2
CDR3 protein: CASSWAQNYGYTF
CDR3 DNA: TGTGCCAGCAGTTGGGCACAGAACTATGGCTACACCTTC

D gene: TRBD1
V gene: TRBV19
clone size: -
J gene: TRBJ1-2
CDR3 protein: CASSPGQGGYGYTF
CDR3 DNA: TGTGCCAGTAGTCCCGGACAGGGAGGGTATGGCTACACCTTC

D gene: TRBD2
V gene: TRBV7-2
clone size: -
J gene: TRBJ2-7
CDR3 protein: CASSQSGLGSYEQYF
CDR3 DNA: TGTGCCAGCAGCCAAAGCGGACTAGGCTCCTACGAGCAGTACTTC

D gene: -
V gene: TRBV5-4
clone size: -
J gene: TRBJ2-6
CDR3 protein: CASSLAGSGANVLTF
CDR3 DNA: TGTGCCAGCAGCTTGGCGGGGTCCGGGGCCAACGTCCTGACTTTC

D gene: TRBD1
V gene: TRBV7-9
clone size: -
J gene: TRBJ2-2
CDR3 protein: CASSTSDRGGGELFF
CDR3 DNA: TGTGCCAGCAGCACCTCGGACAGGGGCGGCGGGGAGCTGTTTTTT

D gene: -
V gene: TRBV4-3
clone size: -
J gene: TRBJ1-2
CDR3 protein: CASSQEVTEVYGYTF
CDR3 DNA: TGCGCCAGCAGCCAAGAAGTGACAGAGGTCTATGGCTACACCTTC

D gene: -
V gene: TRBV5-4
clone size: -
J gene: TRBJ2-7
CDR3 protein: CASSLFGAYEQYF
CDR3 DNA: TGTGCCAGCAGCTTATTTGGTGCGTACGAGCAGTACTTC

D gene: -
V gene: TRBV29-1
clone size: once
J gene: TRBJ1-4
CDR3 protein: CSFWSGTENEKLFF
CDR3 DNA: TGCAGTTTTTGGAGCGGAACAGAGAATGAAAAACTGTTTTTT

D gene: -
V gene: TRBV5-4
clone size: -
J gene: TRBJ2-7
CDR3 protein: CASSLGGPGGYEQYF
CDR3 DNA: TGTGCCAGCAGCTTGGGGGGGCCGGGCGGGTACGAGCAGTACTTC

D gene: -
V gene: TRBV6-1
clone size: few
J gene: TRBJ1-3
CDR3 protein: CASSGQSGNTIYF
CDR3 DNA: TGTGCCAGCAGTGGACAGTCTGGAAACACCATATATTTT

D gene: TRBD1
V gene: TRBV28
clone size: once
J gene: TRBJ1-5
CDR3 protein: CASSFSATLSRGTGGIQPQHF
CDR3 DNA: TGTGCCAGCAGTTTTTCCGCCACCCTCTCCCGCGGGACAGGGGGCATTCAGCCCCAGCATTTT

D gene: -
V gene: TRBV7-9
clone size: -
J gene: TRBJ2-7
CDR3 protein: CASSLSGTIYGQYF
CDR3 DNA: TGTGCCAGCAGCTTAAGTGGGACAATTTACGGGCAGTACTTC

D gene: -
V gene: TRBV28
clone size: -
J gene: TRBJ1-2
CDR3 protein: CASSHRTDGYTF
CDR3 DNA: TGTGCCAGCAGCCATCGGACAGATGGCTACACCTTC

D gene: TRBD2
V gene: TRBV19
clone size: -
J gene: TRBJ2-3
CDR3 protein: CASSLRHGGSGSDTQYF
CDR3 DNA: TGTGCCAGTAGTCTAAGACATGGCGGGAGCGGGTCAGATACGCAGTATTTT

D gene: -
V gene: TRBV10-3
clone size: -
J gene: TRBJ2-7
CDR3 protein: CAISDSPYEQYF
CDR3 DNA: TGTGCCATCAGTGATAGCCCCTACGAGCAGTACTTC

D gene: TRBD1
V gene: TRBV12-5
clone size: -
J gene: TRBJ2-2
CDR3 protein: CASGDRAGELFF
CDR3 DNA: TGTGCTAGTGGGGACAGGGCCGGGGAGCTGTTTTTT

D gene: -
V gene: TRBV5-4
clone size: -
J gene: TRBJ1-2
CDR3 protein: CASSPATGDGNYGYTF
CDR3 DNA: TGTGCCAGCAGCCCCGCGACAGGTGATGGAAACTATGGCTACACCTTC

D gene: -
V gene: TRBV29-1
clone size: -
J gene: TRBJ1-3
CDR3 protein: CSVDDQGTGNTIYF
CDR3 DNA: TGCAGCGTTGATGATCAGGGGACTGGAAACACCATATATTTT

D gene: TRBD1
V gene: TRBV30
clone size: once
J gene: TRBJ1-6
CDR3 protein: CAWSVVLGQGDSPLHF
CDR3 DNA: TGTGCCTGGAGTGTAGTTTTGGGACAGGGTGATTCACCCCTCCACTTT

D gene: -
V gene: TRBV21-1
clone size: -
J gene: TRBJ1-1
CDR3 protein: CASSKGPQLNTEAFF
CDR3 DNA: TGTGCCAGCAGCAAAGGTCCCCAGTTGAACACTGAAGCTTTCTTT

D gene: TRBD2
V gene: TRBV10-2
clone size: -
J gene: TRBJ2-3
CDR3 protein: CASSDSGLAGADTQYF
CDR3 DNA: TGCGCCAGCAGTGATTCGGGTTTAGCGGGTGCAGATACGCAGTATTTT

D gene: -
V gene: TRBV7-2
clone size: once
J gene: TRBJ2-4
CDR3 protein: CASSSGQLNIQYF
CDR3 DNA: TGTGCCAGCAGCTCCGGACAGTTAAACATTCAGTACTTC

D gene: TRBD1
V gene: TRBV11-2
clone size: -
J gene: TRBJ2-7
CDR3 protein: CASSSQGDEQYF
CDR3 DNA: TGTGCCAGCAGCTCACAGGGGGACGAGCAGTACTTC

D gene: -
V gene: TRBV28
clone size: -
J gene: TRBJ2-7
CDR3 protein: CASTKQGYEQYF
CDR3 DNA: TGTGCCAGCACCAAACAGGGCTACGAGCAGTACTTC

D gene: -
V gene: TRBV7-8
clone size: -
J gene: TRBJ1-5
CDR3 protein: CASSASSNQPQHF
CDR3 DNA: TGTGCCAGCAGCGCGAGTAGCAATCAGCCCCAGCATTTT

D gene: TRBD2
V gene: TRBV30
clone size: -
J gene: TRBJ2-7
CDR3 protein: CAWGLAGAGYEQYF
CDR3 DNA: TGTGCCTGGGGGTTAGCGGGAGCTGGTTACGAGCAGTACTTC

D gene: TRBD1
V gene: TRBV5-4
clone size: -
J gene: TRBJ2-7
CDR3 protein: CASSLRTGSYEQYF
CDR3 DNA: TGTGCCAGCAGCTTACGGACAGGGTCCTACGAGCAGTACTTC

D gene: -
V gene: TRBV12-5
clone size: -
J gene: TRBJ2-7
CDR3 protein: CASGRPGQHYEQYF
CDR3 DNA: TGTGCTAGTGGGAGACCAGGACAGCACTACGAGCAGTACTTC

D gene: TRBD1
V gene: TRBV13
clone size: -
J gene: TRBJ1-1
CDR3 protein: CASSPQDRVNTEAFF
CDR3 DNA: TGTGCCAGCAGCCCTCAAGACAGGGTGAACACTGAAGCTTTCTTT

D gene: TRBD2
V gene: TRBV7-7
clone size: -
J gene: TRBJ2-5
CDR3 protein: CASSYRLAETQYF
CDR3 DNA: TGTGCCAGCAGCTATCGACTAGCAGAGACCCAGTACTTC

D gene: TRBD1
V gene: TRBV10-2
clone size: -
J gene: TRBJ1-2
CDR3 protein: CASSEDRGSGYTF
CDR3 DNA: TGCGCCAGCAGTGAAGACAGGGGGTCTGGCTACACCTTC

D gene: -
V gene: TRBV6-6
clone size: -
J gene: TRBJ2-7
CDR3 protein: CASSTTSTEQYF
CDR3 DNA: TGTGCCAGCAGTACGACTAGTACCGAGCAGTACTTC

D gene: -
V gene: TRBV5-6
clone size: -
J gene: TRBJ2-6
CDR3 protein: CASSPSLSGANVLTF
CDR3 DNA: TGTGCCAGCAGCCCGTCCCTCTCTGGGGCCAACGTCCTGACTTTC

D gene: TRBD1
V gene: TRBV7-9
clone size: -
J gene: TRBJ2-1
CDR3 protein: CASSSRQGATYNEQFF
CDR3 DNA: TGTGCCAGCAGCTCCCGGCAGGGGGCTACCTACAATGAGCAGTTCTTC